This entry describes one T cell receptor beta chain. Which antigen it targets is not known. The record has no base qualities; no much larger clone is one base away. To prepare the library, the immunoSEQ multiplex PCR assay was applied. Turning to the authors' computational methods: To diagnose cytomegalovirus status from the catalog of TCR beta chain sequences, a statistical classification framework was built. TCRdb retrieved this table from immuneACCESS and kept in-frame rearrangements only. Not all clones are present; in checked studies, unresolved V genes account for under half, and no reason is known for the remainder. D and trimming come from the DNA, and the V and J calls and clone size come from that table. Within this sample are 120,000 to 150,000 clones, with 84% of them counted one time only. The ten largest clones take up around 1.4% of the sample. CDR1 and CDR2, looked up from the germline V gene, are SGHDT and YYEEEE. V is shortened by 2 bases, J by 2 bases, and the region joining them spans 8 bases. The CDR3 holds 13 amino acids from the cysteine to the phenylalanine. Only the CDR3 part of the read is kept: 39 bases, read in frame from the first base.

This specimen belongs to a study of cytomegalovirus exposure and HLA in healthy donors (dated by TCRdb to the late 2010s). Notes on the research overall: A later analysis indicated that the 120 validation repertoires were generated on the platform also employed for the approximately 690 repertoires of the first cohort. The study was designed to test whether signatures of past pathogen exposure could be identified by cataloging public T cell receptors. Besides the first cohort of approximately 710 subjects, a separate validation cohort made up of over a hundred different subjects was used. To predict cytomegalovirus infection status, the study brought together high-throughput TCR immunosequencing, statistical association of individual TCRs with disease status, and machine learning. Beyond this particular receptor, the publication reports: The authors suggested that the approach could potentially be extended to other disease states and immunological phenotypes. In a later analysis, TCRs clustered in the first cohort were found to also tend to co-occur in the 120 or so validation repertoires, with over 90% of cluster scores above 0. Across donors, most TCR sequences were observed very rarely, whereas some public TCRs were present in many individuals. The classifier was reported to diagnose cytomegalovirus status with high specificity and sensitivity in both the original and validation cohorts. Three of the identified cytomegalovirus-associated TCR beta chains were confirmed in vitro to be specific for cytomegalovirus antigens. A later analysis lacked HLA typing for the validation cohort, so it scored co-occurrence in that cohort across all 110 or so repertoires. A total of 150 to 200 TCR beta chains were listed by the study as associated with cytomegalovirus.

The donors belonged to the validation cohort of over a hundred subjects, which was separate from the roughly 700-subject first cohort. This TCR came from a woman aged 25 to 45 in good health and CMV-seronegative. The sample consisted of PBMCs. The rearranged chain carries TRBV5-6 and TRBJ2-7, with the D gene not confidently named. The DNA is TGTGCCAGCAGCTTAGTCCGAGCCTACGAGCAGTACTTC. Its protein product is CASSLVRAYEQYF.